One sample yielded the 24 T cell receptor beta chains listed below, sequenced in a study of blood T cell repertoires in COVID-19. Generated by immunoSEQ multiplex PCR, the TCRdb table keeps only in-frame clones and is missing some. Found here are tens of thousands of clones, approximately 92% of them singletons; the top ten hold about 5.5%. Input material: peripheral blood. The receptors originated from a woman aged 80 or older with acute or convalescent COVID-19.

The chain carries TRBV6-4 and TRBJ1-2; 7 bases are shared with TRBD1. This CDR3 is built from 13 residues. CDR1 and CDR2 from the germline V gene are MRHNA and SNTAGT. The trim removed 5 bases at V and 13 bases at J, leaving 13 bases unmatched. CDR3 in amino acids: CASSPTPDRFITF. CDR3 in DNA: TGTGCCAGCAGTCCAACCCCGGACAGGTTCATCACCTTC.

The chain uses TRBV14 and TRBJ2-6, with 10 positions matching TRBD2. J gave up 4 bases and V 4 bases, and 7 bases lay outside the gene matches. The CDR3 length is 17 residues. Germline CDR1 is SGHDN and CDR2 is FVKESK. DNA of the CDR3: TGTGCCAGCAGCCGGGGACTAGCGCGAGGCGGGGCCAACGTCCTGACTTTC. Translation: CASSRGLARGGANVLTF.

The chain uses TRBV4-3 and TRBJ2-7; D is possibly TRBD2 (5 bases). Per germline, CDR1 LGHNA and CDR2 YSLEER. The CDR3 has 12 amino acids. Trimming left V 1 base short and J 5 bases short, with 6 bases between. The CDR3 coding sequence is TGCGCCAGCAGCCAAGGGGGAGACGAGCAGTACTTC. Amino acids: CASSQGGDEQYF.

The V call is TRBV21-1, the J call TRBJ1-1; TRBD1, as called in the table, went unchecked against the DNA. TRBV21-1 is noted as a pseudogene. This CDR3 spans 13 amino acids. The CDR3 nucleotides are TGTGCCAGCATAAGACAGGCGAACACTGAAGCTTTCTTT. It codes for CASIRQANTEAFF.

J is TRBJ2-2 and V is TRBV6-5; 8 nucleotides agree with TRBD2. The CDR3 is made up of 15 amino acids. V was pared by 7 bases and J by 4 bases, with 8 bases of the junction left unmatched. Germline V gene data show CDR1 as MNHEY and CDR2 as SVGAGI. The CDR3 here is CASTTGGLGTGELFF. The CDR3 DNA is TGTGCCAGCACCACGGGGGGGCTCGGCACCGGGGAGCTGTTTTTT.

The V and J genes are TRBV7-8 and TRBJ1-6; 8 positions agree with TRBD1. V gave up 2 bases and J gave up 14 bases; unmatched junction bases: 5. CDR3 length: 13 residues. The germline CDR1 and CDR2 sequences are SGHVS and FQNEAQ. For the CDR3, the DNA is TGTGCCAGCAGCTTACAGGGGGCTGGGACCCTCCACTTT. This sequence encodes CASSLQGAGTLHF.

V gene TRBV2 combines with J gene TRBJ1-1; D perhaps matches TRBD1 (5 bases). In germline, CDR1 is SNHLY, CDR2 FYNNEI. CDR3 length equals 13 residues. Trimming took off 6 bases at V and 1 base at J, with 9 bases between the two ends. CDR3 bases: TGTGCCAGCAGAAACACAGGGAACACTGAAGCTTTCTTT. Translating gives CASRNTGNTEAFF.

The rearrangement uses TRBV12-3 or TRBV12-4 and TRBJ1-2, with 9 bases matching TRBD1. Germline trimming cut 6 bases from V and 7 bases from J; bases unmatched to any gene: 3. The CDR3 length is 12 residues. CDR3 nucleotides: TGTGCCAGCAGGGGGACAGGGTTTGGCTACACCTTC. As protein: CASRGTGFGYTF.

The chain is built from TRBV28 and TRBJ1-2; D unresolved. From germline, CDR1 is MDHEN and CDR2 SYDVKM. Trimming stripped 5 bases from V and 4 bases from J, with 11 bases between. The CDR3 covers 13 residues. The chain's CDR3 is CASSSPGVYGYTF. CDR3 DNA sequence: TGTGCCAGCAGTAGTCCCGGGGTCTATGGCTACACCTTC.

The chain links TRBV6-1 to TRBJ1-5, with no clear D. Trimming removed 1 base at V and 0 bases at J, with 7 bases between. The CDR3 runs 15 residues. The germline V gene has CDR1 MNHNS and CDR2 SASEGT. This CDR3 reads CASSEGVHSNQPQHF. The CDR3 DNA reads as TGTGCCAGCAGTGAAGGTGTCCATAGCAATCAGCCCCAGCATTTT.

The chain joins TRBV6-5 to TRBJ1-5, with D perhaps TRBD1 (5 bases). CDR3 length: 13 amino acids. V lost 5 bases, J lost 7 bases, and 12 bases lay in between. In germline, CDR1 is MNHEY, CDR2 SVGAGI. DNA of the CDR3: TGTGCCAGCAGTCAGGGATCCTTGCAGCCCCAGCATTTT. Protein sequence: CASSQGSLQPQHF.

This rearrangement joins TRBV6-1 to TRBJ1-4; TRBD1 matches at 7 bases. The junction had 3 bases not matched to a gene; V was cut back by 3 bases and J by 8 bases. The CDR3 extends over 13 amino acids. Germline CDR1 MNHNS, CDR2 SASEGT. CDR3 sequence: CASSDRGVEKLFF. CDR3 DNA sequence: TGTGCCAGCAGTGACAGGGGGGTAGAAAAACTGTTTTTT.

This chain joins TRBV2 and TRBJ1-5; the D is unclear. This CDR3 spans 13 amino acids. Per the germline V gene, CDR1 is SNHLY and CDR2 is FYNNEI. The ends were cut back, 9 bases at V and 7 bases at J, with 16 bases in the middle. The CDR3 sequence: CASSETARQPQHF. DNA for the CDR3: TGTGCCAGTTCCGAAACGGCGCGGCAGCCCCAGCATTTT.

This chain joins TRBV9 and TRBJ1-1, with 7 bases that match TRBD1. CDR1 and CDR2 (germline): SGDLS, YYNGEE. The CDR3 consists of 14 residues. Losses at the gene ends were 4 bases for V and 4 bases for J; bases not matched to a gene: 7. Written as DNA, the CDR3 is TGTGCCAGCAGCATCGGACAGGCGCCCACTGAAGCTTTCTTT. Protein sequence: CASSIGQAPTEAFF. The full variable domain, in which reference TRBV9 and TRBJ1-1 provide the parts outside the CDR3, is DSGVTQTPKHLITATGQRVTLRCSPRSGDLSVYWYQQSLDQGLQFLIQYYNGEERAKGNILERFSAQQFPDLHSELNLSSLELGDSALYFCASSIGQAPTEAFFGQGTRLTVV.

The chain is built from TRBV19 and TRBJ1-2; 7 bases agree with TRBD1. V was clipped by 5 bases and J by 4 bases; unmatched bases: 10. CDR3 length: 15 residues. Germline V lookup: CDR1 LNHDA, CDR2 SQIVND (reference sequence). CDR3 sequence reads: CASSSDRDSFYGYTF. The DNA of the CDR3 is TGTGCCAGTAGTTCGGACCGGGACAGCTTCTATGGCTACACCTTC.

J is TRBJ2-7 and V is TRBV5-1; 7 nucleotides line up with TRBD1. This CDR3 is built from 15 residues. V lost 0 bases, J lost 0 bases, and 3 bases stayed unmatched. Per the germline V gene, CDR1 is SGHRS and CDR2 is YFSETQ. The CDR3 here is CASSLAGQPSYEQYF. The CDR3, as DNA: TGCGCCAGCAGCTTGGCGGGACAGCCCTCCTACGAGCAGTACTTC.

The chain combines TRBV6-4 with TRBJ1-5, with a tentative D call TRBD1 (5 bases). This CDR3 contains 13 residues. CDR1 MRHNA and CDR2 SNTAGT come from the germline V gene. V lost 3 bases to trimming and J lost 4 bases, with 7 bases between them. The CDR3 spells CASSEQENQPQHF. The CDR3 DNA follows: TGTGCCAGCAGTGAACAGGAGAATCAGCCCCAGCATTTT.

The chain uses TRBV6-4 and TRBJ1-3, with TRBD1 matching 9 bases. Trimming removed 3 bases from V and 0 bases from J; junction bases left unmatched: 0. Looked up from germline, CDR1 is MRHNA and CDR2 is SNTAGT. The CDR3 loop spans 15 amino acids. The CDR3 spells CASSEGQGSGNTIYF. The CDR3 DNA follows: TGTGCCAGCAGTGAGGGACAGGGCTCTGGAAACACCATATATTTT.

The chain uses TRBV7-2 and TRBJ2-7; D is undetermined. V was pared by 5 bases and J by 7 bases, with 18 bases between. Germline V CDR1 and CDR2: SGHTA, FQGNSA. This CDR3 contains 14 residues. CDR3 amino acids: CASSPQRPPAEQYF. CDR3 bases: TGTGCCAGCAGCCCCCAGCGACCTCCCGCTGAGCAGTACTTC.

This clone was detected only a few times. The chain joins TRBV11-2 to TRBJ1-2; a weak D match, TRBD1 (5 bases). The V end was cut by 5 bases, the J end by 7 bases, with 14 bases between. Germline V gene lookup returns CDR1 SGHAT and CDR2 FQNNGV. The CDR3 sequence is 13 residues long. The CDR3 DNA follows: TGTGCCAGCAGCCCCCACGGGGGGGGTGGCTACACCTTC. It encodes CASSPHGGGGYTF.

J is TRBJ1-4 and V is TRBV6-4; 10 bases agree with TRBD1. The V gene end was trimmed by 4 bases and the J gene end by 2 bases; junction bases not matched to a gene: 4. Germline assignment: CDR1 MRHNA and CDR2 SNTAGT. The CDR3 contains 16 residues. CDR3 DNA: TGTGCCAGCAGTGTGACAGGGGGCGATACTAATGAAAAACTGTTTTTT. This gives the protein CASSVTGGDTNEKLFF.

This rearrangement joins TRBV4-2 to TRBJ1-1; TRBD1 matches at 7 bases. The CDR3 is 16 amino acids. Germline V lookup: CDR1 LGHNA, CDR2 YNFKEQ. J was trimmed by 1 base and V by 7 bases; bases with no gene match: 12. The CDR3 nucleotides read TGTGCCAGCACCCGAACACTTAACAGGGGGAACACTGAAGCTTTCTTT. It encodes CASTRTLNRGNTEAFF.

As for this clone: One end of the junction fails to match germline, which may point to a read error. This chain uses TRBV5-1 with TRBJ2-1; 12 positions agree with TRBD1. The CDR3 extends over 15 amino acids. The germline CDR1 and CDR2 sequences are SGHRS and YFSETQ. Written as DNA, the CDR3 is TGCGCCAGCAGGACCGGGACAGGGGGCTACTATGAGCAGTTCTTC. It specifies CASRTGTGGYYEQFF.

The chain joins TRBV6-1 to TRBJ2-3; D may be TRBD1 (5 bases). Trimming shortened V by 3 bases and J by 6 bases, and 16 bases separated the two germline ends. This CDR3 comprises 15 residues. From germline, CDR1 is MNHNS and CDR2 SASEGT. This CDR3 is CASSENRQPRDTQYF. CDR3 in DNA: TGTGCCAGCAGTGAGAACCGACAGCCTCGGGATACGCAGTATTTT.